A selection of T cell receptor beta chains follows, all from one sample in a study of naive and memory T cell subsets. TCRdb used MiXCR to reprocess the 5' RACE reads, holding one entry per CDR3 protein. The sample lists over 45,000 distinct CDR3 sequences, about 8.3% occurring once. The source of these receptors is a female donor in good health. The CDR3 runs from the conserved cysteine through the conserved F or W. A D gene is named only where the DNA matches it firmly. Not all rows give a size; the values are once, few, many and, for expanded clones, a class.

CDR3nt | CDR3aa | j_gene | abundance | d_gene | v_gene
TGCGCCAGCAGCTTGGGGGTAGGGACTAGCGGGGACCACGAGCAGTACTTC | CASSLGVGTSGDHEQYF | TRBJ2-7 | few | TRBD2 | TRBV5-1
TGCAGTGCTATTACTTTCGTCCAAGAGACCCAGTACTTC | CSAITFVQETQYF | TRBJ2-5 | - | - | TRBV20-1
TGCGCCAGCAGCTTGTACCCAGACCAAGAGACCCAGTACTTC | CASSLYPDQETQYF | TRBJ2-5 | few | - | TRBV5-1
TGTGCCAGCAGTTCAGGACTAGCGGGGCACAATGAGCAGTTCTTC | CASSSGLAGHNEQFF | TRBJ2-1 | once | TRBD2 | TRBV12-3/TRBV12-4
TGTGCCAGCTCAGAATTCGGCGGGACAGGGGGCAACTACGAGCAGTACTTC | CASSEFGGTGGNYEQYF | TRBJ2-7 | few | TRBD1 | TRBV18
TGTGCCAGCAGCCCGCTAGGGGCCTATGGCTACACCTTC | CASSPLGAYGYTF | TRBJ1-2 | many | - | TRBV7-2
TGTGCCAGCAGTTCCCTGGGCCGCACAGATACGCAGTATTTT | CASSSLGRTDTQYF | TRBJ2-3 | few | - | TRBV12-3/TRBV12-4
TGTGCCAGCCGCCCGGGGGCTACGGGGAAGGAGACCCAGTACTTC | CASRPGATGKETQYF | TRBJ2-5 | many | - | TRBV28
TGTGCCAGCAGTTTACGGAACACCATATATTTT | CASSLRNTIYF | TRBJ1-3 | many | - | TRBV12-3/TRBV12-4
TGCAGCGTTCTACCCGGGCGTAGCACAGATACGCAGTATTTT | CSVLPGRSTDTQYF | TRBJ2-3 | - | - | TRBV29-1
TGCAGCGCGTCCGAGGACAGGGCCGCAGATACGCAGTATTTT | CSASEDRAADTQYF | TRBJ2-3 | many | TRBD1 | TRBV29-1
TGTGCCAGCAGACAGCTAGCGGGGGGGCTTGGCGAGACCCAGTACTTC | CASRQLAGGLGETQYF | TRBJ2-5 | few | TRBD2 | TRBV7-8
TGTGCCAGCTCACTGACCCAGGGGGCTCTTTCTGGCTACACCTTC | CASSLTQGALSGYTF | TRBJ1-2 | few | TRBD1 | TRBV18
TGCAGCGTTGGGACAGGGGAAGGGTACGAGCAGTACTTC | CSVGTGEGYEQYF | TRBJ2-7 | medium-sized | TRBD1 | TRBV29-1
TGTGCCAGCAGCTTAGCCGGGGGATTTACAGATACGCAGTATTTT | CASSLAGGFTDTQYF | TRBJ2-3 | many | - | TRBV7-8
TGTGCCACCATCAGTTTGGGGGCCACAGATACGCAGTATTTT | CATISLGATDTQYF | TRBJ2-3 | - | - | TRBV28
TGTGCCAGCAGTTGGGGGGGGACCAATGAGCAGTTCTTC | CASSWGGTNEQFF | TRBJ2-1 | many | TRBD2 | TRBV7-2
TGTGCCAGCAGTTCTCACGGACAGGGAAGGGGCTATGGCTACACCTTC | CASSSHGQGRGYGYTF | TRBJ1-2 | many | TRBD1 | TRBV27
TGTGCCAGCAGTTCCGCTCCTCGGGGGCACTATGGCTACACCTTC | CASSSAPRGHYGYTF | TRBJ1-2 | - | - | TRBV28
TGTGCCAGCAGCTTCCTCCACCCCGGGACAGGCACAGATACGCAGTATTTT | CASSFLHPGTGTDTQYF | TRBJ2-3 | few | TRBD1 | TRBV7-9
TGCGCCAGCAGCCAGACAGGGGGGGTAACTGAAGCTTTCTTT | CASSQTGGVTEAFF | TRBJ1-1 | many | TRBD1 | TRBV4-3
TGTGCCAGCAGCCAAGGCGGCTCTTCAGCCTACGAGCAGTACTTC | CASSQGGSSAYEQYF | TRBJ2-7 | many | - | TRBV3-1
TGTGCCAGTAGTATTATGACAGGAGCTAATCAGCCCCAGCATTTT | CASSIMTGANQPQHF | TRBJ1-5 | few | - | TRBV19
TGTGCCAGCAGCTTAGGGTTCGAGGGGACTTTGGAGCAGTACTTC | CASSLGFEGTLEQYF | TRBJ2-7 | - | - | TRBV7-2
TGTGCCAGCAGCAGACTGACGGGAGGTGCCGGGGAGCTGTTTTTT | CASSRLTGGAGELFF | TRBJ2-2 | many | TRBD2 | TRBV11-1
TGTGCCAGCAGCTCAGGCACAGGGGGCCCGAATGAGCAGTTCTTC | CASSSGTGGPNEQFF | TRBJ2-1 | - | TRBD1 | TRBV28
TGTGCCAGCAGCTACTACCGGGGCGGGACCTATAGCAATCAGCCCCAGCATTTT | CASSYYRGGTYSNQPQHF | TRBJ1-5 | many | - | TRBV5-6
TGTGCCAGCAGTGTGTACTACGAGACCAGCGCATGGACCCAGTACTTC | CASSVYYETSAWTQYF | TRBJ2-5 | few | - | TRBV6-1
TGTGCCAGCAGTTTTGCGGGCGACACTGAAGCTTTCTTT | CASSFAGDTEAFF | TRBJ1-1 | few | - | TRBV12-3/TRBV12-4
TGTGCCAGCAGTTACTCGAGTCAGGGCTACGAGCAGTACTTC | CASSYSSQGYEQYF | TRBJ2-7 | - | - | TRBV6-6
TGTGCCAGCAGCTTGGCCCCAGAGACCCAGTACTTC | CASSLAPETQYF | TRBJ2-5 | - | - | TRBV11-1
TGCAGCGTTGCAGTCGGAGCACAAGAGACCCAGTACTTC | CSVAVGAQETQYF | TRBJ2-5 | - | - | TRBV29-1
TGCAGTGCTGGCATGCCCGGGGGGAATCCAGATACGCAGTATTTT | CSAGMPGGNPDTQYF | TRBJ2-3 | - | TRBD2 | TRBV20-1
TGCAGCGTTTCTGGGACAGACGACACCAAAAACATGCAGTACTTC | CSVSGTDDTKNMQYF | TRBJ2-4 | - | TRBD1 | TRBV29-1
TGTGCCAGTGCCCAGGGCCTGAGCTCCTATAATTCACCCCTCCACTTT | CASAQGLSSYNSPLHF | TRBJ1-6 | many | - | TRBV6-6
TGTGCCAGCAGCCAAGAAACGATAGGCCGACCAGGCGAGCAGTACTTC | CASSQETIGRPGEQYF | TRBJ2-7 | few | - | TRBV14
TGCGCCAGCAGCCAAGATTACAACTCCTATAATTCACCCCTCCACTTT | CASSQDYNSYNSPLHF | TRBJ1-6 | few | - | TRBV4-3
TGTGCCAGCAGCCCGCCGGGGTTTGACGAGCAGTACTTC | CASSPPGFDEQYF | TRBJ2-7 | few | - | TRBV7-9
TGTGCCAGCAGCCCTTACTTGACAGGGGGCTTCAATCAGCCCCAGCATTTT | CASSPYLTGGFNQPQHF | TRBJ1-5 | many | TRBD1 | TRBV14
TGTGCCAGCAGGAGGGGGCCGTCCTACAATGAGCAGTTCTTC | CASRRGPSYNEQFF | TRBJ2-1 | few | TRBD1 | TRBV6-2/TRBV6-3
TGTGCCAGCAGTTACGGCCCCGATAACACCATATATTTT | CASSYGPDNTIYF | TRBJ1-3 | many | - | TRBV6-1
TGTGCCAGCAGCTCCGACAGGGGGAATCAGCCCCAGCATTTT | CASSSDRGNQPQHF | TRBJ1-5 | many | TRBD1 | TRBV11-3
TGTGCCAGCAACCGTGCCGGAGACAACTATGGCTACACCTTC | CASNRAGDNYGYTF | TRBJ1-2 | few | - | TRBV5-4
TGTGCCAGCAGCTTCAACAGGGGAGATTCACCCCTCCACTTT | CASSFNRGDSPLHF | TRBJ1-6 | - | TRBD1 | TRBV7-8
TGTGCCAGCAGTTTTTCGGGGGTTGGTTATGGCTACACCTTC | CASSFSGVGYGYTF | TRBJ1-2 | many | - | TRBV12-3/TRBV12-4
TGCGCCAGCAGCCAAGATTGGACCTGGGGGACCAACGAGCAGTACTTC | CASSQDWTWGTNEQYF | TRBJ2-7 | few | - | TRBV4-3
TGTGCCAGCCGACACTACTCTGGGGCCAACGTCCTGACTTTC | CASRHYSGANVLTF | TRBJ2-6 | few | - | TRBV2
TGCAGCGTTGAAAAGGGCCATAGCACAGATACGCAGTATTTT | CSVEKGHSTDTQYF | TRBJ2-3 | few | - | TRBV29-1
TGTGCCAGCAGTGAATGGGACCTCGCGATGGACGAGCCTGAGTTCTTC | CASSEWDLAMDEPEFF | TRBJ2-1 | many | - | TRBV2
TGTGCCTGGTATACGCAGTATTTT | CAWYTQYF | TRBJ2-3 | many | - | TRBV30
TGTGCCAGCAGCTTATATAGGGCAGGGATTAACTACGAGCAGTACTTC | CASSLYRAGINYEQYF | TRBJ2-7 | many | - | TRBV7-2
TGCAGTGCTAGAGCTCCTGGGAGACCCCATGAGACCCAGTACTTC | CSARAPGRPHETQYF | TRBJ2-5 | many | - | TRBV20-1
TGCGCCAGCAGCTTGTTCGCAGGGAGGAACACTGAAGCTTTCTTT | CASSLFAGRNTEAFF | TRBJ1-1 | many | - | TRBV5-1
TGCGCCAGCAGCTTGGGGGAACCGAACACTGAAGCTTTCTTT | CASSLGEPNTEAFF | TRBJ1-1 | many | - | TRBV5-1
TGTGCCAGCACGGACAGGGGGTTCTATGGCTACACCTTC | CASTDRGFYGYTF | TRBJ1-2 | many | TRBD1 | TRBV7-2
TGTGCCAGCAGTCCCCCACACGGGGCGAAATCCCGACCTAAATTTGAAAAACTGTTTTTT | CASSPPHGAKSRPKFEKLFF | TRBJ1-4 | - | - | TRBV6-5
TGTGCCAGCAGCCCCCCTATTGCTACCGGGGAGCTGTTTTTT | CASSPPIATGELFF | TRBJ2-2 | few | - | TRBV27
TGTGCCAGCAGCCAACAGGGAGGATTAGGAAACACCATATATTTT | CASSQQGGLGNTIYF | TRBJ1-3 | few | - | TRBV7-9
TGTGCCAGCGGCTTTTCAGGGGGCTCTGAAGCTTTCTTT | CASGFSGGSEAFF | TRBJ1-1 | many | TRBD1 | TRBV28